This record concerns one TCR beta chain sequence. Authors' data handling: Reference gene primer amplification yielded estimated nucleated cell counts. The protocol was immunoSEQ multiplex PCR, while the TCRdb copy is restricted to in-frame clones and leaves out a portion. V and J calls and clone size come straight from that table; D and trimming were deduced from the DNA. The table records more than 55,000 clones, about 87% of them present only once. The CDR3 is 14 amino acids. V gave up 3 bases and J gave up 0 bases; unmatched junction bases: 0. Germline V gene lookup returns CDR1 LGHDT and CDR2 YNNKEL (reference sequence). This record comes from a study of blood T cell repertoires in COVID-19. For the study at large: Whether acute or convalescent, the COVID-19 samples came from the United States, Italy and Spain. PBMCs, B-cell-depleted T cells, or T cells were the source of the cDNA or gDNA that made up the material.

Sequenced material: peripheral blood. The chain is built from TRBV3-1 (or the pseudogene TRBV3-2) and TRBJ2-3, with 7 positions matching TRBD2. The clonotype comes from a human donor with active COVID-19. The donor label of this sample is uncertain. CDR3 loop: CASSQTSSTDTQYF. In DNA form, the CDR3 reads TGTGCCAGCAGCCAGACTAGCAGCACAGATACGCAGTATTTT.